The 30 T cell receptor beta chains given below trace back to one sample, sequenced in a study of T cell changes during pregnancy in multiple sclerosis. Profiling relied on immunoSEQ multiplex PCR, and the TCRdb table lists in-frame clones only, not all of them. The table records 35,000 to 45,000 clones, 75% to 95% of them present only once. The sequenced sample was CD4+ T cells from peripheral blood mononuclear cells, obtained after pregnancy. These receptors were collected from a female donor in good health, enrolled as a control in a pregnancy study.

The CDR3 DNA follows: TGTGCCAGCTCCCGGGATAAAAACACTGAAGCTTTCTTT. Amino acid sequence: CASSRDKNTEAFF. This rearrangement joins TRBV18 to TRBJ1-1; D gene unclear. Per the germline V gene, CDR1 is KGHSH and CDR2 is LQKENI. The CDR3 length is 13 residues. The V and J ends lost 6 bases and 2 bases respectively, with 10 bases between them.

J is TRBJ1-2 and V is TRBV15, with TRBD1 identical over 9 bases. V lost 5 bases and J lost 10; bases outside the gene matches: 14. CDR3 length: 15 amino acids. Germline CDR1 reads LNHNV; CDR2 reads YYDKDF (reference sequence). Here the CDR3 DNA reads TGTGCCACCAGCCCCGCCGGGACAGGGATAAAAGTCTACACCTTC. It specifies CATSPAGTGIKVYTF.

This clone came up once. The chain joins TRBV14 to TRBJ2-7; 9 bases are a match to TRBD2. V was pared by 3 bases and J by 3 bases, with 9 bases of the junction left unmatched. The germline V gene encodes CDR1 SGHDN and CDR2 FVKESK. This CDR3 region has 16 residues. CDR3 sequence: CASSQAGTSFIYEQYF. The CDR3 coding sequence is TGTGCCAGCAGCCAGGCCGGGACTAGCTTTATCTACGAGCAGTACTTC.

The rearrangement joins TRBV10-3 to TRBJ2-2, with 8 bases lining up with TRBD2. V lost 5 bases to trimming and J lost 2 bases; unmatched junction nucleotides: 4. Germline CDR1 ENHRY, CDR2 SYGVKD. The CDR3 contains 15 residues. The CDR3 loop reads CAISSGGHNTGELFF. CDR3 nucleotide sequence: TGTGCCATCAGTAGCGGGGGCCATAACACCGGGGAGCTGTTTTTT.

V is TRBV5-1 and J is TRBJ2-1; TRBD2 matches 7 bases. Germline loops: CDR1 SGHRS, CDR2 YFSETQ. Trimming at V came to 4 bases and at J to 0 bases, leaving 4 bases not matched to a gene. The CDR3 contains 15 residues. Here the CDR3 reads CASSPAGISYNEQFF. The CDR3 coding sequence is TGCGCCAGCAGCCCAGCGGGGATCTCCTACAATGAGCAGTTCTTC.

The genes are TRBV9 and TRBJ1-3; D gene ambiguous. In germline, CDR1 is SGDLS, CDR2 YYNGEE. This CDR3 is built from 15 residues. V was trimmed by 0 bases and J by 5 bases, leaving 12 bases between them. CDR3 in amino acids: CASSVERFPRNTIYF. In DNA form, the CDR3 reads TGTGCCAGCAGCGTAGAGAGGTTCCCTCGAAACACCATATATTTT.

CDR3: CASSAAPTGHYGYTF. The CDR3, as DNA: TGTGCCAGCAGCGCCGCGCCCACAGGGCACTATGGCTACACCTTC. The chain is built from TRBV9 and TRBJ1-2; maybe TRBD1 (6 bases). Germline values: CDR1 SGDLS, CDR2 YYNGEE. The CDR3 sequence is 15 residues long. Trimming shortened V by 3 bases and J by 3 bases, and 15 bases separated the two germline ends.

The chain combines TRBV30 with TRBJ2-1; 10 positions match TRBD2. The V and J ends lost 0 bases and 6 bases, in that order; junction bases with no gene match: 8. Looked up from germline, CDR1 is GTSNPN and CDR2 is SVGIG (reference sequence). This CDR3 contains 16 residues. CDR3 residues: CAWSVLTGLAINEQFF. DNA of the CDR3: TGTGCCTGGAGTGTACTAACGGGACTAGCGATCAATGAGCAGTTCTTC.

This clone came up once. The CDR3 region has the DNA TGTGCCAGCAGCTCAGGACTGGTCGGCGAGCAGTACTTC. Its protein is CASSSGLVGEQYF. The gene calls are TRBV2 and TRBJ2-7; TRBD2 is a possible D gene (5 bases). Between the trimmed V and J ends, which lost 6 bases and 6 bases, there was a span of 15 bases. CDR1 SNHLY and CDR2 FYNNEI come from the germline V gene. This CDR3 comprises 13 residues.

This clone was observed a single time. The genes are TRBV29-1 and TRBJ2-5; a weak D match, TRBD2 (5 bases). Germline V gene sequence: CDR1 SQVTM, CDR2 ANQGSEA. Trimming took 3 bases from V and 5 from J, leaving 10 bases between them. The CDR3 is made up of 12 amino acids. The CDR3 reads CSVDILAETQYF. CDR3 bases: TGCAGCGTTGATATCCTAGCCGAGACCCAGTACTTC.

The chain recombines TRBV7-2 with TRBJ1-4; D call uncertain. Germline V gene lookup returns CDR1 SGHTA and CDR2 FQGNSA. Trimming left V 5 bases short and J 3 bases short, with 7 bases between. This CDR3 is 13 amino acids long. CDR3 DNA: TGTGCCAGCAGCCCGGAGCCTAATGAAAAACTGTTTTTT. This sequence encodes CASSPEPNEKLFF.

The V and J genes are TRBV18 and TRBJ1-1; no reliable D call. Germline assignment: CDR1 KGHSH and CDR2 LQKENI. V lost 2 bases and J lost 2, with 6 bases in between. The CDR3 length is 13 residues. The CDR3 DNA reads TGTGCCAGCTCACCAGGGCCAAACACTGAAGCTTTCTTT. It codes for CASSPGPNTEAFF. The variable domain in full, with the rest retrieved from reference TRBV18 and TRBJ1-1, is NAGVMQNPRHLVRRRGQEARLRCSPMKGHSHVYWYRQLPEEGLKFMVYLQKENIIDESGMPKERFSAEFPKEGPSILRIQQVVRGDSAAYFCASSPGPNTEAFFGQGTRLTVV.

The rearrangement uses TRBV5-4 and TRBJ2-1; 9 bases fit TRBD2. The CDR3 covers 16 residues. V shed 0 bases and J 5 bases; nucleotides not matched to a gene: 6. Germline values: CDR1 SGHNT, CDR2 YYREEE (reference sequence). In nucleotides, the CDR3 is TGTGCCAGCAGCTTGGCCTTAGCGGGAGTCGACAATGAGCAGTTCTTC. This gives the protein CASSLALAGVDNEQFF.

The chain employs TRBV30 and TRBJ2-7, with 9 bases fitting TRBD1. Germline lookup yields CDR1 GTSNPN and CDR2 SVGIG (reference sequence). The ends lost 2 bases at V and 1 base at J; junction bases unmatched: 3. CDR3 size: 14 residues. CDR3 nucleotide sequence: TGTGCCTGGAGTCGGACAGGGGAATCCTACGAGCAGTACTTC. This sequence encodes CAWSRTGESYEQYF.

This rearrangement joins TRBV5-6 to TRBJ2-5; D is perhaps TRBD1 (5 bases). V was shortened by 0 bases and J by 5 bases, with 8 bases between the two germline ends. CDR3 length: 13 residues. Per the germline V gene, CDR1 is SGHDT and CDR2 is YYEEEE. CDR3 sequence reads: CASSLGRVETQYF. CDR3 nucleotides: TGTGCCAGCAGCTTGGGCAGGGTTGAGACCCAGTACTTC.

The genes are TRBV5-6 and TRBJ2-3; weak D call: TRBD2 (5 bases). In germline, CDR1 is SGHDT, CDR2 YYEEEE. Trimming pared 2 bases from V and 8 bases from J, leaving 15 bases between. The CDR3 is made up of 14 amino acids. The CDR3, as DNA: TGTGCCAGCAGCTTTGTACCAAGCAGCGGTACGCAGTATTTT. Translated, it gives CASSFVPSSGTQYF.

V usage is TRBV7-3 and J usage is TRBJ1-5; TRBD1 matches 8 bases. CDR1 SGHTA and CDR2 FQGTGA come from the germline V gene. CDR3 length: 15 amino acids. J gave up 6 bases and V 5 bases, and 9 bases lay outside the gene matches. CDR3 in amino acids: CASSPEGQGAQPQHF. In nucleotides, the CDR3 is TGTGCCAGCAGCCCAGAAGGGCAGGGGGCTCAGCCCCAGCATTTT. The whole variable domain, filled in from reference TRBV7-3 and TRBJ1-5, reads GAGVSQTPSNKVTEKGKYVELRCDPISGHTALYWYRQSLGQGPEFLIYFQGTGAADDSGLPNDRFFAVRPEGSVSTLKIQRTERGDSAVYLCASSPEGQGAQPQHFGDGTRLSIL.

The chain carries TRBV5-5 and TRBJ1-2; TRBD1 matches 7 bases. The CDR3 runs 12 residues. Germline CDR1 is SGHKS and CDR2 is YYEKEE (reference sequence). After removal of 4 bases from V and 8 bases from J, the junction contained 5 bases not matched to a gene. The CDR3 nucleotides are TGTGCCAGCAGCGGACAGGAAGGCGGCTACACCTTC. This codes for CASSGQEGGYTF.

The chain links TRBV2 to TRBJ2-2; tentative D call: TRBD1 (6 bases). With 2 bases removed from V and 8 bases from J, the gap between germline ends came to 9 bases. The CDR3 spans 13 residues. CDR1 is SNHLY and CDR2 is FYNNEI in the germline V gene. CDR3 residues: CASSERTEGELFF. CDR3 nucleotide sequence: TGTGCCAGCAGTGAAAGGACAGAGGGGGAGCTGTTTTTT. The whole variable domain, remainder taken from reference TRBV2 and TRBJ2-2, is EPEVTQTPSHQVTQMGQEVILRCVPISNHLYFYWYRQILGQKVEFLVSFYNNEISEKSEIFDDQFSVERPDGSNFTLKIRSTKLEDSAMYFCASSERTEGELFFGEGSRLTVL.

The CDR3 DNA sequence: TGTGCCTGGAAGCCGGGACTAGCCCCGAGGGAGACCCAGTACTTC. This translates into CAWKPGLAPRETQYF. This chain joins TRBV30 and TRBJ2-5; 9 bases line up with TRBD2. The J segment lost 5 bases and the V segment lost 4 bases, leaving 11 bases of the junction unmatched. The length of the CDR3 is 15 residues. Germline assignment: CDR1 GTSNPN and CDR2 SVGIG (reference sequence).

The chain joins TRBV5-1 to TRBJ2-7; 12 positions match TRBD1. Losses at the gene ends were 4 bases for V and 4 bases for J; bases not matched to a gene: 6. Per germline, CDR1 SGHRS and CDR2 YFSETQ. The CDR3 totals 15 residues. CDR3 protein: CASSRGTGGAYEQYF. The CDR3 DNA sequence: TGCGCCAGCAGCCGGGGGACAGGGGGCGCTTACGAGCAGTACTTC.

This chain joins TRBV28 and TRBJ2-3, with D perhaps TRBD2 (5 bases). There are 16 residues in the CDR3. From germline, CDR1 is MDHEN and CDR2 SYDVKM. V was cut by 4 bases and J by 2 bases, with 16 bases left in between. Written as DNA, the CDR3 is TGTGCCAGCAGTTCCCGATATGAGGGCCCCACAGATACGCAGTATTTT. This gives the protein CASSSRYEGPTDTQYF.

V usage is TRBV7-8 and J usage is TRBJ2-1; 8 bases match TRBD2. V gave up 7 bases and J gave up 3 bases; unmatched junction bases: 2. This CDR3 has 13 amino acids. CDR1 is SGHVS and CDR2 is FQNEAQ in the germline V gene. In DNA, the CDR3 is TGTGCCAGCATAAGCGGGAGCTACAATGAGCAGTTCTTC. It encodes CASISGSYNEQFF.

In DNA form, the CDR3 reads TGTGCTAGTGGCTGGACTAGCGGGAGAGGCTCCTACAATGAGCAGTTCTTC. Protein sequence: CASGWTSGRGSYNEQFF. The chain couples TRBV12-5 to TRBJ2-1; 13 nucleotides align to TRBD2. The germline V gene has CDR1 LGHNT and CDR2 FRNRAP. Losses at the gene ends were 6 bases for V and 0 bases for J; bases not matched to a gene: 5. The CDR3 totals 17 residues.

The gene calls are TRBV19 and TRBJ2-7; the D is unclear. Germline assignment: CDR1 LNHDA and CDR2 SQIVND (reference sequence). Trimming pared 8 bases from V and 6 bases from J, leaving 11 bases between. The CDR3 covers 11 residues. CDR3 loop: CASGTGGEQYF. CDR3 sequence (DNA): TGTGCCAGTGGAACGGGTGGCGAGCAGTACTTC. The variable domain in full, completed from reference TRBV19 and TRBJ2-7, reads DGGITQSPKYLFRKEGQNVTLSCEQNLNHDAMYWYRQDPGQGLRLIYYSQIVNDFQKGDIAEGYSVSREKKESFPLTVTSAQKNPTAFYLCASGTGGEQYFGPGTRLTVT.

This clone was observed once. The chain employs TRBV7-7 and TRBJ2-3, with TRBD2 as a possible D gene (6 bases). This CDR3 comprises 12 residues. Germline lookup yields CDR1 SSHAT and CDR2 FNYEAQ (reference sequence). V lost 3 bases and J lost 8, with 9 bases in between. The CDR3 loop is CASSFEGGTQYF. In nucleotides, the CDR3 is TGTGCCAGCAGCTTCGAGGGAGGTACGCAGTATTTT. Based on the CDR3 plus reference TRBV7-7 and TRBJ2-3, the full variable domain is GAGVSQSPRYKVTKRGQDVTLRCDPISSHATLYWYQQALGQGPEFLTYFNYEAQPDKSGLPSDRFSAERPEGSISTLTIQRTEQRDSAMYRCASSFEGGTQYFGPGTRLTVL.

This clone is a singleton in its sample. The chain combines TRBV19 with TRBJ2-2; 7 bases are a match to TRBD2. V dropped 5 bases and J dropped 7; count of bases not matched to a gene: 13. CDR1 LNHDA and CDR2 SQIVND come from the germline V gene (reference sequence). The CDR3 length is 16 residues. CDR3 coding DNA: TGTGCCAGTAGTCGGGGTCTCCGGCTAGCGGTCGGGGAGCTGTTTTTT. Its translation is CASSRGLRLAVGELFF.

CDR3 in DNA: TGTGCCAGCAGCTTCATAGGACTAGCGGGGCTATACAATGAGCAGTTCTTC. Translation: CASSFIGLAGLYNEQFF. The chain links TRBV13 to TRBJ2-1; TRBD2 matches at 12 bases. In germline, CDR1 is PRHDT, CDR2 FYEKMQ (reference sequence). The CDR3 extends over 17 amino acids. Germline trimming cut 3 bases from V and 4 bases from J; bases unmatched to any gene: 7.

The chain joins TRBV11-2 to TRBJ2-3; 10 nucleotides align to TRBD2. The V gene end was trimmed by 4 bases and the J gene end by 6 bases; junction bases not matched to a gene: 4. Germline CDR1 SGHAT, CDR2 FQNNGV. The CDR3 contains 14 residues. CDR3 region: CASSSSGRGDTQYF. Written as DNA, the CDR3 is TGTGCCAGCAGCTCGAGCGGGAGGGGGGATACGCAGTATTTT.

V and J are TRBV28 and TRBJ1-1, with D possibly being TRBD1 (5 bases). Per the germline V gene, CDR1 is MDHEN and CDR2 is SYDVKM. The CDR3 spans 14 residues. V lost 7 bases and J 2 bases, leaving 14 bases between the germline ends. The CDR3 DNA follows: TGTGCCAGCACCCCCCACGACAGAAACACTGAAGCTTTCTTT. Its protein product is CASTPHDRNTEAFF.